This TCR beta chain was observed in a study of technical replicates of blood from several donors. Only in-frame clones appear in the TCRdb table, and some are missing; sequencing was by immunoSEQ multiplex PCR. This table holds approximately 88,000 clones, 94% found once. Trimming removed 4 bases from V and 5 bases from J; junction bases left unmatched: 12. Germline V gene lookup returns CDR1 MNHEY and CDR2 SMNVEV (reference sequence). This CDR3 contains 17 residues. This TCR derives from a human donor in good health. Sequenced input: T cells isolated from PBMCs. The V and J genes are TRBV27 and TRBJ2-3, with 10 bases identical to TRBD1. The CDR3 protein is CASSSFPGTGALDTQYF. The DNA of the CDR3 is TGTGCCAGCAGTTCCTTCCCCGGGACAGGGGCGTTAGATACGCAGTATTTT.